This T cell receptor (beta chain) was documented in a study of T-cell memory formation after mild COVID-19. V was trimmed by 5 bases and J by 13 bases, leaving 15 bases between them. The CDR3 has 12 amino acids. Study results and limitations: Contracting clones from day 15 to 85 had balanced CD4/CD8; later expanders favoured CD4+.

This clonotype was detected a few times. Antigen unknown. TCRdb re-analysed the 5' RACE reads in MiXCR, keeping a single row per CDR3 protein. The sample lists roughly 160,000 distinct CDR3 sequences, more than 9% occurring once. The V call is TRBV12-3 or TRBV12-4, the J call TRBJ1-5; no definite D call. The sample taken for sequencing was PBMCs or a T cell subset sorted from them (not recorded which). The clonotype comes from a man between 18 and 29 years old who had mild COVID-19 (a few samples of this study predate the infection). Cell type and time point are not known. The CDR3 DNA sequence: TGTGCCAGCAGTACCCAGACCCGCCGACAGCATTTT. Residues: CASSTQTRRQHF.